This entry features one TCR beta chain sequence. What it binds is not known. Generated by immunoSEQ multiplex PCR, the TCRdb table keeps only in-frame clones and is missing some. The data hold about 180,000 clones, with 85% observed a single time. The V gene's germline CDR1 is SGDLS and CDR2 YYNGEE. The length of the CDR3 is 18 residues. The ends lost 0 bases at V and 2 bases at J; junction bases unmatched: 9. The data belong to a study of cytomegalovirus exposure and HLA in healthy donors. Findings and caveats of the study: Most observed TCR sequences were rare, whereas some public TCRs were detected in many donors. As confirmed in vitro, three CMV-associated chains were specific for CMV antigens.

The chain couples TRBV9 to TRBJ2-1, with 9 bases that match TRBD1. The receptor was isolated from a man between 18 and 35 years old in good health and CMV-seropositive. The source material was PBMCs. The CDR3: CASSVGGGQGGTYNEQFF. The DNA for the CDR3 is TGTGCCAGCAGCGTAGGGGGGGGACAGGGAGGAACCTACAATGAGCAGTTCTTC.